One and the same sample provided the 4 T cell receptor beta chains below, sequenced in a study of Graves' ophthalmopathy and Graves' hyperthyroidism (dated by TCRdb to the late 2010s). Sequenced using an Illumina HiSeq 2000. For repertoire sequencing, TCR beta CDR3 regions were amplified from RNA transcripts. The first round was an RT-PCR using HTBI primers with the Qiagen OneStep RT-PCR kit, and this first round was followed by a second-round multiplex PCR, then size selection and purification. In TCRdb, the public reads were trimmed at Q25 with fastp and aligned with MiXCR, with productive beta chains retained. Here each entry gathers all rows of one CDR3 protein and keeps the most common genes and DNA. This sample is represented by about 660,000 distinct CDR3 sequences; roughly 39% of them were singletons. Clones ranked in the top ten supply about 3.3% of the sample. Sequencing was performed on peripheral blood. These receptors were collected from an adult man with Graves' ophthalmopathy.

This rearrangement joins TRBV19 to TRBJ1-1; 7 nucleotides match TRBD1. Germline trimming cut 10 bases from V and 5 bases from J; bases unmatched to any gene: 28. The germline CDR1 and CDR2 sequences are LNHDA and SQIVND (reference sequence). The CDR3 loop spans 19 amino acids. The CDR3 here is CATRGGPNTGDGTATEAFF. The CDR3 DNA reads as TGTGCCACCAGAGGCGGACCGAACACCGGGGACGGGACAGCAACTGAAGCTTTCTTT.

This rearrangement joins TRBV7-9 to TRBJ1-2; D gene unclear. Germline V CDR1 and CDR2: SEHNR, FQNEAQ (reference sequence). V was cut by 6 bases and J by 2 bases, with 10 bases left in between. This CDR3 is 13 amino acids long. The CDR3 DNA sequence: TGTGCCAGCAGTAGTTGGGCGAACTATGGCTACACCTTC. Its protein is CASSSWANYGYTF.

The chain couples TRBV5-1 to TRBJ1-4; tentative D call: TRBD1 (5 bases). The CDR3 sequence is 15 residues long. Trimming removed 4 bases at V and 3 bases at J, with 13 bases between. Germline V lookup: CDR1 SGHRS, CDR2 YFSETQ. CDR3 sequence reads: CASSPEAGANEKLFF. In DNA, the CDR3 is TGCGCCAGCAGCCCGGAGGCGGGGGCTAATGAAAAACTGTTTTTT.

The rearrangement joins TRBV11-2 to TRBJ2-7; 8 bases fit TRBD2. V gave up 2 bases and J gave up 5 bases; unmatched junction bases: 5. Germline CDR1 reads SGHAT; CDR2 reads FQNNGV. The CDR3 length is 14 residues. The CDR3 loop is CASSLSSGSNEQYF. The CDR3 nucleotides are TGTGCCAGCAGCTTATCCAGCGGGAGTAACGAGCAGTACTTC.